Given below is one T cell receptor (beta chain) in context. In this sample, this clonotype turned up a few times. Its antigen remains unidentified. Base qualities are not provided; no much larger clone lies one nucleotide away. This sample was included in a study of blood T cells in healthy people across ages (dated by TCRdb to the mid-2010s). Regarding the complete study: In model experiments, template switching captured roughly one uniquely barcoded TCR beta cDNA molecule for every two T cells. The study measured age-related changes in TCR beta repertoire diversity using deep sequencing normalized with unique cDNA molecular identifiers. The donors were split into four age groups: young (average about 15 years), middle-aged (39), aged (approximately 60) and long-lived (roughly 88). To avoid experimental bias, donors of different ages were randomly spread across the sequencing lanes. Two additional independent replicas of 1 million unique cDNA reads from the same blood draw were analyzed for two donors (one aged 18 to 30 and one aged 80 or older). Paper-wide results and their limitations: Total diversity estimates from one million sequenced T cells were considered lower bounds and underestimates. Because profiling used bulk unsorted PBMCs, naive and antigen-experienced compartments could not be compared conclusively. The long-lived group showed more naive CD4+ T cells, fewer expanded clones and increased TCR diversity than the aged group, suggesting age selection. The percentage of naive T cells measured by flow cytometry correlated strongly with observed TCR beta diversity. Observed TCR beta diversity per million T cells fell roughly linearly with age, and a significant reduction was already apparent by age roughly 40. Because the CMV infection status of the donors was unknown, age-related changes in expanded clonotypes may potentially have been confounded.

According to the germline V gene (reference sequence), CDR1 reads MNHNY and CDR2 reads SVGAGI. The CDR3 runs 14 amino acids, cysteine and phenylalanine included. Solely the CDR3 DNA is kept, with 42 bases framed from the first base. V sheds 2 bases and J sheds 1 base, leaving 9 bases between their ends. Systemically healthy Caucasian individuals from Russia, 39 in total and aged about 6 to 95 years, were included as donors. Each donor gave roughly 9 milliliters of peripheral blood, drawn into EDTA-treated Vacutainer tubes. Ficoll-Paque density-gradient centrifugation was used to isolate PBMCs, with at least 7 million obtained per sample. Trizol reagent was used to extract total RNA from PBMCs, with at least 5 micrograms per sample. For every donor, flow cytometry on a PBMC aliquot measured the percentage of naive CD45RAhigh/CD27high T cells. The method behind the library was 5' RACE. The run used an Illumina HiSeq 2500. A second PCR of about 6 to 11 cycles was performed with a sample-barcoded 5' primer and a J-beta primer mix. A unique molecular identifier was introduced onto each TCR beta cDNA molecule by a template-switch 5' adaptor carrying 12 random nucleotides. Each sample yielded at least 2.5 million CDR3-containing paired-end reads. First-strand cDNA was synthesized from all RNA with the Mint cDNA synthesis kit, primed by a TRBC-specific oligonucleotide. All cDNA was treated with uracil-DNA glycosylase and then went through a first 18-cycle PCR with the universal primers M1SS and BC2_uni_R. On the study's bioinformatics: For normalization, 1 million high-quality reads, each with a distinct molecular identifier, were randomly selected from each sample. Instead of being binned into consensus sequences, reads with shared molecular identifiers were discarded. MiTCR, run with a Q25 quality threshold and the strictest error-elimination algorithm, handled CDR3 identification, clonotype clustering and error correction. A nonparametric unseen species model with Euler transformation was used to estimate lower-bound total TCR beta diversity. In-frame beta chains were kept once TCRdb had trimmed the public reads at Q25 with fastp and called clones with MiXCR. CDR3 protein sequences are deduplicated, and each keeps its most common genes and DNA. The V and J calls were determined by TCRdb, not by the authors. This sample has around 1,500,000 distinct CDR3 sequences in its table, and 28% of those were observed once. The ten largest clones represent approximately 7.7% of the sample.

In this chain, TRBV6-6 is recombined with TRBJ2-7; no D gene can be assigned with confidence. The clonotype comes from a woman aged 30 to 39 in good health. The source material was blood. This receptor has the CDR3 CASSYEELSYEQYF. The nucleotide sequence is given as TGTGCCAGCAGTTACGAGGAGCTATCCTACGAGCAGTACTTC.